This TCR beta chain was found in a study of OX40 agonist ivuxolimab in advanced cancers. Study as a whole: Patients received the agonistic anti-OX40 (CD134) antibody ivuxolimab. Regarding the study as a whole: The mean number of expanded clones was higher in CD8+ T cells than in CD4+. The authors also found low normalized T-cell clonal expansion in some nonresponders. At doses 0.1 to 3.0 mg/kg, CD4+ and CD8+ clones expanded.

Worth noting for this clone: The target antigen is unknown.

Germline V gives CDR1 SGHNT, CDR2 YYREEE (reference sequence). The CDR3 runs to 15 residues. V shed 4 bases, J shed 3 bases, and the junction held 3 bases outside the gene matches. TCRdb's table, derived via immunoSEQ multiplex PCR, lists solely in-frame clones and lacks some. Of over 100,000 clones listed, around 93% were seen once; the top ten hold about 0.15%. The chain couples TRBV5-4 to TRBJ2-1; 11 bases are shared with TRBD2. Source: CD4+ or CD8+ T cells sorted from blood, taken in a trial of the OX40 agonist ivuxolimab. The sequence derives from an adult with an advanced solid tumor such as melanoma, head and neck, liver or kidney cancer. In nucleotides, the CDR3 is TGTGCCAGCAGCGGTACTAGCGGGAGCTACAATGAGCAGTTCTTC. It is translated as CASSGTSGSYNEQFF.